The 8 T cell receptor beta chains presented below share a single source sample, sequenced in a study of OX40 agonist ivuxolimab in advanced cancers. Here immunoSEQ multiplex PCR was the method, and the copy in TCRdb shows in-frame clones only, minus some. Of 20,000 or so clones listed, around 90% are singletons. This specimen was CD4+ or CD8+ T cells sorted from blood, taken in a trial of the OX40 agonist ivuxolimab. These TCRs come from an adult with an advanced solid tumor such as melanoma, head and neck, liver or kidney cancer.

V is TRBV27 and J is TRBJ2-1; D perhaps matches TRBD1 (5 bases). This CDR3 is built from 14 residues. Germline V gene lookup returns CDR1 MNHEY and CDR2 SMNVEV (reference sequence). The V gene lost 4 bases and the J gene lost 4 bases, with 11 bases spanning the gap. Here the CDR3 DNA reads TGTGCCAGCAGTTACGACAGCTATTACAATGAGCAGTTCTTC. Translated: CASSYDSYYNEQFF.

This chain uses TRBV21-1 with TRBJ2-2. TRBV21-1 is recorded as a pseudogene. The CDR3 is 18 residues long. CDR3 protein: CASSKESFGRRNTGELFF. The DNA for the CDR3 is TGTGCCAGCAGCAAAGAAAGCTTTGGACGGCGTAACACCGGGGAGCTGTTTTTT.

This chain links TRBV9 with TRBJ1-1; no clear D gene. V shed 0 bases and J shed 4 bases, with 10 bases lying between them. The germline CDR1 and CDR2 sequences are SGDLS and YYNGEE. There are 14 residues in the CDR3. The CDR3 region is CASSVGYGSTEAFF. CDR3 coding DNA: TGTGCCAGCAGCGTAGGTTATGGTAGCACTGAAGCTTTCTTT.

V usage is TRBV19 and J usage is TRBJ2-7, with D perhaps matching TRBD1 (5 bases). The CDR3 spans 11 residues. Germline CDR1 is LNHDA and CDR2 is SQIVND (reference sequence). V lost 8 bases and J 3 bases, leaving 8 bases between the germline ends. CDR3 coding DNA: TGTGCCAGTGGCCAGGGCTACGAGCAGTACTTC. Protein: CASGQGYEQYF.

V and J are TRBV11-2 and TRBJ2-7; D is possibly TRBD2 (5 bases). Germline CDR1 reads SGHAT; CDR2 reads FQNNGV. The CDR3 loop spans 13 amino acids. With 2 bases removed from V and 0 bases from J, the gap between germline ends came to 5 bases. CDR3 bases: TGTGCCAGCAGCTTAAGCGGCTCCTACGAGCAGTACTTC. This encodes CASSLSGSYEQYF.

For this clone: A junction end diverges from the germline sequence, so it may reflect a read error. V and J are TRBV9 and TRBJ2-1; the D is unclear. The germline gives CDR1 SGDLS, CDR2 YYNGEE. The CDR3 spans 16 residues. The CDR3 nucleotides are TGTGCCAGCAGCGTAGGCGGCAACACCTTCTACAATGGGCAGTTCTTC. Translating gives CASSVGGNTFYNGQFF.

The chain employs TRBV29-1 and TRBJ2-7; D remains unclear. Trimming shortened V by 4 bases and J by 0 bases, and 10 bases separated the two germline ends. Looked up from germline, CDR1 is SQVTM and CDR2 is ANQGSEA. The CDR3 sequence is 13 residues long. CDR3 region: CSVVVADSYEQYF. As DNA, the CDR3 is TGCAGCGTTGTGGTTGCGGACTCCTACGAGCAGTACTTC.

The chain carries TRBV11-3 and TRBJ1-5; 9 bases fit TRBD1. In germline, CDR1 is SGHNT, CDR2 YENEEA. The J segment lost 7 bases and the V segment lost 4 bases, leaving 2 bases of the junction unmatched. The CDR3 spans 13 residues. This CDR3 reads CASSYGTGQPQHF. For the CDR3, the DNA is TGTGCCAGCAGCTACGGGACAGGGCAGCCCCAGCATTTT.